This T cell receptor (beta chain) comes out of a study of breast tumors, draining lymph nodes, adjacent tissues. Study outcomes and limitations: Most tumor T cells seemingly derive from lymph node, then expand in tumor.

Using its own MiXCR run on the multiplex PCR reads, TCRdb lists one record per CDR3 protein. The sample holds 66,000 or so distinct CDR3 sequences; around two fifths are singletons and the top ten take 8.4%. Worth noting for this clonotype: What it binds is not known. A much larger clone is a single base away; this may be a read error.

Input material: breast tumor tissue. The receptor was isolated from a female donor with breast cancer. Some clones in this sample may be carry-over from other donors' samples.

CDR3 protein: CASSTAGGNTEAFF. CDR3 DNA sequence: TGTGCCAGTAGTACCGCAGGGGGGAACACTGAAGCTTTCTTT. The gene calls are TRBV19 and TRBJ1-1; 7 bases match TRBD1. The germline CDR1 and CDR2 sequences are LNHDA and SQIVND (reference sequence). The CDR3 spans 14 residues. V lost 4 bases and J lost 1; bases outside the gene matches: 3.